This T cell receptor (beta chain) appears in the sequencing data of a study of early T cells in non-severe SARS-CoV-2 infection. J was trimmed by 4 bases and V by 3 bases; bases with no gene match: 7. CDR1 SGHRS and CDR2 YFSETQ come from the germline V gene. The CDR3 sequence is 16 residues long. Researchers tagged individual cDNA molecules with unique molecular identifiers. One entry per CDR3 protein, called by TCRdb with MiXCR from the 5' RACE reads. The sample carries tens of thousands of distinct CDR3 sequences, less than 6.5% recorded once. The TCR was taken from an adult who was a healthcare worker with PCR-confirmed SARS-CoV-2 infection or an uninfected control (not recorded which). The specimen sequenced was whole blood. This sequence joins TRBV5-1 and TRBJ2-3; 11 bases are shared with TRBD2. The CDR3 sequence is CASSSIAGGTADTQYF. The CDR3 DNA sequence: TGCGCCAGCAGCTCGATAGCGGGAGGGACGGCAGATACGCAGTATTTT.